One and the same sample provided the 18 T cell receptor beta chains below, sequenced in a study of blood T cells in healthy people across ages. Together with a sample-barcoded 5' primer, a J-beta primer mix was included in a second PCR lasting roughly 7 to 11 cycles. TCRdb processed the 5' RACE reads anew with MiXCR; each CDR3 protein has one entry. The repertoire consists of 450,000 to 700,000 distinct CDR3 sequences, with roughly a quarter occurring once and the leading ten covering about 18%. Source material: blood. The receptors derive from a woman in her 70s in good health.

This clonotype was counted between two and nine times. The CDR3 sequence is CAISGTGSEQYF. The CDR3 DNA is TGTGCCATCTCCGGGACAGGGTCCGAGCAGTACTTC. The chain links TRBV10-3 to TRBJ2-7; 9 nucleotides align to TRBD1. J lost 6 bases, V lost 8 bases, and 5 bases had no gene match. The CDR3 extends over 12 amino acids. Germline loops: CDR1 ENHRY, CDR2 SYGVKD.

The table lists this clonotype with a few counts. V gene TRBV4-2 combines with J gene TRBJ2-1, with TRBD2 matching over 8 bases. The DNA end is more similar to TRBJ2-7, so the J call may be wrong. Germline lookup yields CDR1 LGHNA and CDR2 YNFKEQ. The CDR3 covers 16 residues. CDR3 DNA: TGTGCCAGCAGCCGACTGGCTAGCGGGTCATCCTACGAGCAGTACTTC. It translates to CASSRLASGSSYEQYF.

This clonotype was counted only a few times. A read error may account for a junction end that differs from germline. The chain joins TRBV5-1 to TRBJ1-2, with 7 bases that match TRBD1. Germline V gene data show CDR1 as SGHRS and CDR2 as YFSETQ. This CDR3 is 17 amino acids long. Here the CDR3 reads CASRLILTGSRDYGYAF. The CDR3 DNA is TGCGCCAGCAGACTAATCTTGACAGGGTCTAGGGACTATGGCTACGCCTTC.

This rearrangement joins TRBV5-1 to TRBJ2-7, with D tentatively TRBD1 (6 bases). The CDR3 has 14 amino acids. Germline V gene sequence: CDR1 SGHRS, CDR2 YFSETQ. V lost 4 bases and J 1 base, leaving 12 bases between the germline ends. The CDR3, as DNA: TGCGCCAGCAGCGAAGCACAGGGTTCCTACGAGCAGTACTTC. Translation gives CASSEAQGSYEQYF.

In nucleotides, the CDR3 is TGTGCCAGCAGCTTAACAAGGGCTGAAAAACTGTTTTTT. This gives the protein CASSLTRAEKLFF. This chain links TRBV7-9 with TRBJ1-4; D not certain. CDR1 and CDR2 (germline): SEHNR, FQNEAQ (reference sequence). Trimming stripped 2 bases from V and 7 bases from J, with 8 bases between. This CDR3 has 13 amino acids.

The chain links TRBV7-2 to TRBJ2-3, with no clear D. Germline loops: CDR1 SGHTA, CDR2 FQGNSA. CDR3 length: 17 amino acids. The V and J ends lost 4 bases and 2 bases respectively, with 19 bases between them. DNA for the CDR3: TGTGCCAGCAGCTCTGGATCTGGGCTTTCTTACACAGATACGCAGTATTTT. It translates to CASSSGSGLSYTDTQYF.

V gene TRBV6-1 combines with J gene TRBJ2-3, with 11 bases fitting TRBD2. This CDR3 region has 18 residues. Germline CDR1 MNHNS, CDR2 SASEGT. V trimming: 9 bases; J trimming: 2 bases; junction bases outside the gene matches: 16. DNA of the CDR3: TGTGCCAGTAGTCCCCAACCTATAGCGGGGGGGTACACAGATACGCAGTATTTT. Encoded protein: CASSPQPIAGGYTDTQYF.

The CDR3 DNA reads as TGTGCCAGCAGCTTGGGGGGGGGAGGGATTAGAGAGCAGTACTTC. Amino acids: CASSLGGGGIREQYF. V and J are TRBV7-2 and TRBJ2-7; TRBD2 agrees at 7 bases. The V gene's germline CDR1 is SGHTA and CDR2 FQGNSA. The CDR3 runs to 15 residues. With 3 bases clipped from V and 7 bases from J, the junction kept 12 bases outside the gene matches.

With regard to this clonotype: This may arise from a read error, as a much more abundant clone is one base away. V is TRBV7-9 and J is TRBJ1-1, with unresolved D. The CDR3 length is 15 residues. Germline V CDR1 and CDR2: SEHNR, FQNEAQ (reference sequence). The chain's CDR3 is CTSSPQVGRRTEAFF. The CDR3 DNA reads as TGTACCAGCAGCCCCCAAGTGGGAAGGCGGACTGAAGCTTTCTTT.

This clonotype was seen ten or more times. CDR3 residues: CASRKDSYEQYF. The CDR3 coding sequence is TGTGCCAGCAGGAAAGATTCCTACGAGCAGTACTTC. The V gene is TRBV6-5, the J gene TRBJ2-7; D gene uncertain. The CDR3 extends over 12 amino acids. Trimming removed 6 bases at V and 1 base at J, with 7 bases between. CDR1 and CDR2 (germline): MNHEY, SVGAGI.

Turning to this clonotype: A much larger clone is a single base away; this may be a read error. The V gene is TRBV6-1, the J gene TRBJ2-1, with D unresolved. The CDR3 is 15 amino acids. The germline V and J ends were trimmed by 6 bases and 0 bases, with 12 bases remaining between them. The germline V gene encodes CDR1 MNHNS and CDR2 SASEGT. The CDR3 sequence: CASRAGASSYNEQFF. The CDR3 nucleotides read TGTGCCAGCAGAGCTGGTGCCAGCTCCTACAATGAGCAGTTCTTC.

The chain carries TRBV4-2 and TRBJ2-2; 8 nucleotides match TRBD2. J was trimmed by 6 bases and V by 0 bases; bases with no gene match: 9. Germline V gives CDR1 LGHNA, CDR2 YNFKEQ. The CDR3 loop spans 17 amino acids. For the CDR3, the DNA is TGTGCCAGCAGCCAAGAGCTAGGCGGGGGGCCATCCGGGGAGCTGTTTTTT. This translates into CASSQELGGGPSGELFF.

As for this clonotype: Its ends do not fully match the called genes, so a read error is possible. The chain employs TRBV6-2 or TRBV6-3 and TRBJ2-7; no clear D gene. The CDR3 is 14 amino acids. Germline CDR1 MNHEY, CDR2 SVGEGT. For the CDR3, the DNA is TGTGCCACCAGTGATTTGAGAGAAGGCTACGAGCAGTACTTC. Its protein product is CATSDLREGYEQYF.

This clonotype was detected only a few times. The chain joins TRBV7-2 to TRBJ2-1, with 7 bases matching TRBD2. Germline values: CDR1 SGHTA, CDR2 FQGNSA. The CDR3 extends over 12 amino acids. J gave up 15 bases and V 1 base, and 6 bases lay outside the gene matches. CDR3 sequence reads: CASSLVRGRSFF. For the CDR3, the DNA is TGTGCCAGCAGCTTAGTGCGGGGGAGGTCGTTCTTC.

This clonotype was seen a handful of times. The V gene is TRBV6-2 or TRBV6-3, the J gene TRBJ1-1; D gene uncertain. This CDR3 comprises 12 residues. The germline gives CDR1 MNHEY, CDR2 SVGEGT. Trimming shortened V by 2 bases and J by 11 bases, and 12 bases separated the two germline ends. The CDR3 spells CASSYGRVRAFF. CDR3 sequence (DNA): TGTGCCAGCAGTTACGGGAGGGTACGGGCTTTCTTT.

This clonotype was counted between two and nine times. The CDR3 DNA follows: TGCAGCGTTGGAGACGGCCATGGCTACACCTTC. Its protein is CSVGDGHGYTF. The rearrangement links TRBV29-1 to TRBJ1-2; D gene ambiguous. The CDR3 loop spans 11 amino acids. From germline, CDR1 is SQVTM and CDR2 ANQGSEA. V was clipped by 4 bases and J by 6 bases, with 9 bases between them.

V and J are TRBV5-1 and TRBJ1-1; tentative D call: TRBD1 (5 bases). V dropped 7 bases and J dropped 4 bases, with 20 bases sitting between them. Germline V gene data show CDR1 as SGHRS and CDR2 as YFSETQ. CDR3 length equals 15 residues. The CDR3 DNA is TGCGCCAGCGCCTTCCTCCTTAACGGGGGCACTGAAGCTTTCTTT. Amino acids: CASAFLLNGGTEAFF.

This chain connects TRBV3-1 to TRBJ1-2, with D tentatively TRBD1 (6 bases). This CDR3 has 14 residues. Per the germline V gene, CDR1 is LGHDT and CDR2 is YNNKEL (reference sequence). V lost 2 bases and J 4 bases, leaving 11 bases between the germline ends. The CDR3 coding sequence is TGTGCCAGCAGCCAAAGGGGGGGGGTCTATGGCTACACCTTC. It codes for CASSQRGGVYGYTF.